This T cell receptor beta chain originates from a study of blood T cells in healthy people across ages. The table lists this clonotype with a few counts. The target antigen is unknown. Sequence at one end of the junction differs from germline and may be a read error. Findings and limits, study-wide: In long-lived donors, naive CD4+ cell counts and diversity exceeded those of aged donors. Investigators viewed diversity estimates from one million T cells as underestimates, the study reported.

A second PCR, run for 7 to 11 cycles, used a sample-barcoded 5' primer plus a J-beta primer mix. Each of the cDNA molecules was tagged by a template-switch adaptor with 12 random nucleotides. TCRdb called the 5' RACE reads again in MiXCR, with one record for every CDR3 protein. The sample contains approximately 360,000 distinct CDR3 sequences, more than 45% of which appear only once. Looked up from germline, CDR1 is DFQATT and CDR2 is SNEGSKA (reference sequence). This CDR3 is built from 14 residues. Sequenced sample: blood. The chain couples TRBV20-1 to TRBJ2-5, with a tentative D call TRBD1 (6 bases). The TCR originated in a man in his sixties in good health. The CDR3 region has the DNA TGCAGTGCTCCCGCAGACAGGCGGCAAGGGACCCAGTACTTC. This gives the protein CSAPADRRQGTQYF.